Listed here is a single T cell receptor beta chain. The sample belongs to a study of radiotherapy plus CTLA-4 blockade in lung cancer. The CDR3 spans 14 residues. Per germline, CDR1 KGHSH and CDR2 LQKENI. V lost 3 bases to trimming and J lost 6 bases, with 11 bases between them. TCRdb's table, derived via immunoSEQ multiplex PCR, lists solely in-frame clones and lacks some. The sample holds about 67,000 clones, 60% to 80% seen once. The clonotype comes from a human donor with non-small cell lung cancer whose response to radiotherapy plus ipilimumab could not be evaluated. Some clones in this sample may be carry-over from other donors' samples. V usage is TRBV18 and J usage is TRBJ1-4; unclear D gene. The source was peripheral blood, collected from a patient treated with radiotherapy plus ipilimumab. DNA for the CDR3: TGTGCCAGCTCACCTGGGAGGGTCGATGAAAAACTGTTTTTT. Translated, it gives CASSPGRVDEKLFF.